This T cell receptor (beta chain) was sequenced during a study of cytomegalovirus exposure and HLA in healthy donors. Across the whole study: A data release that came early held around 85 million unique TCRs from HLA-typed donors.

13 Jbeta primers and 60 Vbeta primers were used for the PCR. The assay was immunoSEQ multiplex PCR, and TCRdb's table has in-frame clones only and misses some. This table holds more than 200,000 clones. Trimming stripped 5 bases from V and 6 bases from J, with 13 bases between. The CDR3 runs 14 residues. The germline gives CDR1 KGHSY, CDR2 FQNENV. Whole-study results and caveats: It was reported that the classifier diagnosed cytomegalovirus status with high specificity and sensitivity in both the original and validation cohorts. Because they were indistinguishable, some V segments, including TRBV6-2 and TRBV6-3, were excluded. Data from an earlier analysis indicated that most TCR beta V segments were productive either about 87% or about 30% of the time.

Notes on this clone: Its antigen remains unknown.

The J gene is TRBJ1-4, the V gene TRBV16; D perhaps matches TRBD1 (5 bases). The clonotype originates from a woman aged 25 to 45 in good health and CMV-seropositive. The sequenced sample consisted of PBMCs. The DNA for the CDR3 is TGTGCCAGCAGCGGTCAGGGTGTGGATGAAAAACTGTTTTTT. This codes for CASSGQGVDEKLFF.